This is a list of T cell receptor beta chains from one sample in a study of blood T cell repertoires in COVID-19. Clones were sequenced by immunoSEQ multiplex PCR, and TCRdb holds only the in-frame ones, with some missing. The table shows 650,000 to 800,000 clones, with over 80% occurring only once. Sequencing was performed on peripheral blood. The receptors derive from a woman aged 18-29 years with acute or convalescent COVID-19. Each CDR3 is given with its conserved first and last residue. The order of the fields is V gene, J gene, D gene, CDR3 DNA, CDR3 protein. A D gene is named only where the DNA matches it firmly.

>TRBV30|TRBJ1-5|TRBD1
TGTGCCTGGAGTGGACCTAGGACAGGGAGAGGGCAGCCCCAGCATTTT
CAWSGPRTGRGQPQHF
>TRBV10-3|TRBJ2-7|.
TGTGCCATCAGTGTCCAGGGGTCGACCTACGAGCAGTACTTC
CAISVQGSTYEQYF
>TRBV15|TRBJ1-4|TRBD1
TGTGCCACCAAGTTGAAGACAGGGGGAGATGAAAAACTGTTTTTT
CATKLKTGGDEKLFF
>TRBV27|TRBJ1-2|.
TGTGCCACCCATGGGAGAGCTAACTATGGCTACACCTTC
CATHGRANYGYTF
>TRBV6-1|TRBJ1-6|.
TGTGCCAGCAGTGGACCGGGGGAGGGGTCGAGGAATCCCCTCCACTTT
CASSGPGEGSRNPLHF
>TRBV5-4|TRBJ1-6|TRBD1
TGTGCCAGCAGCTTATTGGCAGGGGGTGTTAGTAGTTCACCCCTCCACTTT
CASSLLAGGVSSSPLHF
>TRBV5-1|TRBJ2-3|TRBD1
TGCGCCAGCAGAGCCGGGACAGGGTTCACAGATACGCAGTATTTT
CASRAGTGFTDTQYF
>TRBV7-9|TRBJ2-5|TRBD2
TGTGCCAGCAGCTTAGTCCCTAGCGGGCAAGAGACCCAGTACTTC
CASSLVPSGQETQYF
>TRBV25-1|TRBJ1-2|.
TGTGCCAGCAGTTTGGCAGTCCTCCCCTATGGCTACACCTTC
CASSLAVLPYGYTF
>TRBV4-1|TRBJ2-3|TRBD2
TGCGCCAGCAGCCAAGGCTACCTAGCGGGGGGGCCGGCAGATACGCAGTATTTT
CASSQGYLAGGPADTQYF
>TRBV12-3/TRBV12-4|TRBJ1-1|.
TGTGCCAGCAGTTTCGTCGAGGATACTGAAGCTTTCTTT
CASSFVEDTEAFF
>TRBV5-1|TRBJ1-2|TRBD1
TGCGCCAGCAGCTCAGGACAGGGGCTTGACGGCTACACCTTC
CASSSGQGLDGYTF
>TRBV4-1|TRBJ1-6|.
TGCGCCAGCAGCCAAGAGGGGCAGAGCTCCTATAATTCACCCCTCCACTTT
CASSQEGQSSYNSPLHF
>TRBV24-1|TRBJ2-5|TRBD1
TGTGCCACCAGCCGGACAGGGTCTCAAGAGACCCAGTACTTC
CATSRTGSQETQYF
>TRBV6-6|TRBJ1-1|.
TGTGCCAGCAGTCCCTGGTTGGCTCTTGAGGATAACACTGAAGCTTTCTTT
CASSPWLALEDNTEAFF
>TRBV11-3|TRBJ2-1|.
TGTGCCAGCAGCTTAGGCCAATATACGGGGGATACGTTAGGGCAGTTCTTC
CASSLGQYTGDTLGQFF
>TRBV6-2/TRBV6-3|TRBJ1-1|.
TGTGCCAGCAGTTGGAGGACAGCCCTGAACACTGAAGCTTTCTTT
CASSWRTALNTEAFF